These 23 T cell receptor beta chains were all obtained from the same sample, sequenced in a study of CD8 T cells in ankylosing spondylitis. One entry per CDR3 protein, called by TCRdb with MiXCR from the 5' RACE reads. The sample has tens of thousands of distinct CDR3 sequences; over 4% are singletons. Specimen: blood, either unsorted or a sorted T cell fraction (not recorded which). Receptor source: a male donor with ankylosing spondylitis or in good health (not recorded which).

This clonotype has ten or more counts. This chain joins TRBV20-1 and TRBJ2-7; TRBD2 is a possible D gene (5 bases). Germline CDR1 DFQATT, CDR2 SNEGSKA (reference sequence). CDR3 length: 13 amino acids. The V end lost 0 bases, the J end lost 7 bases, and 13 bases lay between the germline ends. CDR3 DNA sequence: TGCAGTGCTAGAGAACGGGAATTGAGGGAGCAGTACTTC. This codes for CSARERELREQYF.

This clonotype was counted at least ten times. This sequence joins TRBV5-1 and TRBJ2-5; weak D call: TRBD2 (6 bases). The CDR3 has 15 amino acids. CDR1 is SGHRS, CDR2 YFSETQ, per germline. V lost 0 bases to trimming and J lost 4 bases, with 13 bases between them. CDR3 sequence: CASSLAGRSPETQYF. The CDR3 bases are TGCGCCAGCAGCTTGGCTGGGAGGTCTCCAGAGACCCAGTACTTC.

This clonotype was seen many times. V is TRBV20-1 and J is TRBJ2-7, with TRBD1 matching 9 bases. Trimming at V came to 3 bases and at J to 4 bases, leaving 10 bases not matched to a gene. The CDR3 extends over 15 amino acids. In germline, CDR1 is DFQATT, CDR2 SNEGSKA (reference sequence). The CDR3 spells CSARGLGTGIYEQYF. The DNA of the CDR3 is TGCAGTGCTAGGGGGCTGGGGACAGGGATTTACGAGCAGTACTTC.

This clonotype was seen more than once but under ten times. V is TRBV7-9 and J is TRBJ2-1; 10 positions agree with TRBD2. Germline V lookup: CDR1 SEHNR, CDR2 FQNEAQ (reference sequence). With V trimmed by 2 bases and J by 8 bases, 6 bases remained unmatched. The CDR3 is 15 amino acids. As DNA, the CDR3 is TGTGCCAGCAGCTTAAAACTAGCGGGGATCTATGAGCAGTTCTTC. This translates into CASSLKLAGIYEQFF.

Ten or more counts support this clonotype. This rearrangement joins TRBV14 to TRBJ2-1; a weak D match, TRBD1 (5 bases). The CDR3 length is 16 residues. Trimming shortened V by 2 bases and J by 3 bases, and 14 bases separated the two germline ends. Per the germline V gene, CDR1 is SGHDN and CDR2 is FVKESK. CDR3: CASSQIQGGNYNEQFF. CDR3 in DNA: TGTGCCAGCAGCCAAATCCAGGGTGGTAACTACAATGAGCAGTTCTTC. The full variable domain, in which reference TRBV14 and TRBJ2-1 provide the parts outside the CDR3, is EAGVTQFPSHSVIEKGQTVTLRCDPISGHDNLYWYRRVMGKEIKFLLHFVKESKQDESGMPNNRFLAERTGGTYSTLKVQPAELEDSGVYFCASSQIQGGNYNEQFFGPGTRLTVL.

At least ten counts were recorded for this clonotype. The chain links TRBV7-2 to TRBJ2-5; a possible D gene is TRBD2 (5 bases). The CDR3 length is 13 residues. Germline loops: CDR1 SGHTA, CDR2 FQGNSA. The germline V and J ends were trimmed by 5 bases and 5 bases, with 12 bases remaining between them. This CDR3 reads CASSLQRRETQYF. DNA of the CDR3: TGTGCCAGCAGCCTACAACGGAGGGAGACCCAGTACTTC.

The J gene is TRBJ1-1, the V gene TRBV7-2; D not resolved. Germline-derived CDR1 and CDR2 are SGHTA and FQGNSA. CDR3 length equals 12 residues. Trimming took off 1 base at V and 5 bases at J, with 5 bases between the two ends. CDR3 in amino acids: CASSLGLTEAFF. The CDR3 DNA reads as TGTGCCAGCAGCTTAGGGTTAACTGAAGCTTTCTTT.

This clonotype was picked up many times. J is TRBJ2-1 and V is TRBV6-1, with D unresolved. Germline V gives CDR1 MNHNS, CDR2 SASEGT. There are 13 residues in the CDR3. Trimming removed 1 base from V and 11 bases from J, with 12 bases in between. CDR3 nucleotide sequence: TGTGCCAGCAGTGAAGGGTCAGTTAGTAAGCAGTTCTTC. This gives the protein CASSEGSVSKQFF.

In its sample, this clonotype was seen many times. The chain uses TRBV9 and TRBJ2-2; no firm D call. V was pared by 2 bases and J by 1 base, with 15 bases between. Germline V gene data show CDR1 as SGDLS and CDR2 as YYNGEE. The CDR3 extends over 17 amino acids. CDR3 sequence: CASSVPSGGGNTGELFF. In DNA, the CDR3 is TGTGCCAGCAGCGTCCCTTCTGGTGGCGGGAACACCGGGGAGCTGTTTTTT.

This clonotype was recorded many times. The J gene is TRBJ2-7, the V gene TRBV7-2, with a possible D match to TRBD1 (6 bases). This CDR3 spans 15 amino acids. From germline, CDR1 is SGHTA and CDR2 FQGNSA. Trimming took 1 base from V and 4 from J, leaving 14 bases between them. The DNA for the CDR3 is TGTGCCAGCAGCTTAGTAGGGGGAAATAGATACGAGCAGTACTTC. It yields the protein CASSLVGGNRYEQYF.

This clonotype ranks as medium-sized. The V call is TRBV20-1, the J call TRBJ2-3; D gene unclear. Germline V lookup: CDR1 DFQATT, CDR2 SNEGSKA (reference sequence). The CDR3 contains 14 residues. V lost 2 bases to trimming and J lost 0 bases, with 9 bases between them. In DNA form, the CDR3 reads TGCAGTGCTAGAAAGGACCCGAGCACAGATACGCAGTATTTT. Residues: CSARKDPSTDTQYF.

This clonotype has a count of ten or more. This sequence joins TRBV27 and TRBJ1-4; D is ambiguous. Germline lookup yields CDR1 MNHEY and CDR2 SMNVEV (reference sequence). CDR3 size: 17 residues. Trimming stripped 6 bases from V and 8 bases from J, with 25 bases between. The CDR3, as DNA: TGTGCCAGCAGCTCCATCGGACCGACCGCTATGCAAGAAAAACTGTTTTTT. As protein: CASSSIGPTAMQEKLFF.

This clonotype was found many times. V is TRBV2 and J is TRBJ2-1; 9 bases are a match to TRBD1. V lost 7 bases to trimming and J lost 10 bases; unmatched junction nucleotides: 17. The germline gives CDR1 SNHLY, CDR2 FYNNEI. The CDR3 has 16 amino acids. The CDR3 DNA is TGTGCCAGCACCCTAAAGGAGGGGACAGGGAGGTTGGAGCAGTTCTTC. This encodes CASTLKEGTGRLEQFF.

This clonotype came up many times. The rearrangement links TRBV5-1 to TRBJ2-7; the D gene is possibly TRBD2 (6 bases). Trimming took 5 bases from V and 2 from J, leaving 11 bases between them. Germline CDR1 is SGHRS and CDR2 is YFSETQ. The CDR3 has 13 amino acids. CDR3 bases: TGCGCCAGCAGGGAGGGGTCAACCTACGAGCAGTACTTC. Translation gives CASREGSTYEQYF.

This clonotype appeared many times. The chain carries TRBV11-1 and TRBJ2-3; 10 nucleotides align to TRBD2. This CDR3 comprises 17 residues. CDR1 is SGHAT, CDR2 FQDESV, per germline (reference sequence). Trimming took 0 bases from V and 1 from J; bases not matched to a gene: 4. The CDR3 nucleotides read TGTGCCAGCAGCTTAGCTAGCGGGGGGCCTCGCACAGATACGCAGTATTTT. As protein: CASSLASGGPRTDTQYF.

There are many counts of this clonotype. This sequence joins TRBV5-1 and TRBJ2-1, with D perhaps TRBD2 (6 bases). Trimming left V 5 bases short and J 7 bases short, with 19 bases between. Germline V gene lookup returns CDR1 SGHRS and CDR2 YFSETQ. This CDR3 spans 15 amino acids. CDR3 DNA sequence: TGCGCCAGCAGGGACGGAAACCAGCGGGCTAATGAGCAGTTCTTC. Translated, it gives CASRDGNQRANEQFF.

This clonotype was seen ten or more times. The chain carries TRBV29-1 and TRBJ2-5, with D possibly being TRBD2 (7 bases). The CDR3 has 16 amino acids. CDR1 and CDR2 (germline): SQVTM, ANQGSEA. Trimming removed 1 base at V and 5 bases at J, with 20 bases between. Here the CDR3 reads CSVEVGSARGGETQYF. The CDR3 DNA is TGCAGCGTTGAAGTTGGGAGCGCCAGGGGAGGGGAGACCCAGTACTTC. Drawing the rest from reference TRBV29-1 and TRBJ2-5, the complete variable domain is SAVISQKPSRDICQRGTSLTIQCQVDSQVTMMFWYRQQPGQSLTLIATANQGSEATYESGFVIDKFPISRPNLTFSTLTVSNMSPEDSSIYLCSVEVGSARGGETQYFGPGTRLLVL.

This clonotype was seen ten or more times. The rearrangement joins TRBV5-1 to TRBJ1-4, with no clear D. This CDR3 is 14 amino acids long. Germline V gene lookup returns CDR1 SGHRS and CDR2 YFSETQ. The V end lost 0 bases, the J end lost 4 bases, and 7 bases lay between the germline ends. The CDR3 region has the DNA TGCGCCAGCAGCTTGGCCGGAGATAATGAAAAACTGTTTTTT. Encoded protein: CASSLAGDNEKLFF. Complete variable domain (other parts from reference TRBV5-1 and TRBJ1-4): KAGVTQTPRYLIKTRGQQVTLSCSPISGHRSVSWYQQTPGQGLQFLFEYFSETQRNKGNFPGRFSGRQFSNSRSEMNVSTLELGDSALYLCASSLAGDNEKLFFGSGTQLSVL.

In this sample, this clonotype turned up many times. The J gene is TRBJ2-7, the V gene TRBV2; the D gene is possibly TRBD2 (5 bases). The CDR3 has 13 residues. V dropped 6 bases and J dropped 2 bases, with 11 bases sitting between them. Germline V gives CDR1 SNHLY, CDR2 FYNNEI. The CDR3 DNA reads TGTGCCAGCAGCGCCGGGATCACCTACGAGCAGTACTTC. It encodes CASSAGITYEQYF. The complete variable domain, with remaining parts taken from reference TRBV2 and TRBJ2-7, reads EPEVTQTPSHQVTQMGQEVILRCVPISNHLYFYWYRQILGQKVEFLVSFYNNEISEKSEIFDDQFSVERPDGSNFTLKIRSTKLEDSAMYFCASSAGITYEQYFGPGTRLTVT.

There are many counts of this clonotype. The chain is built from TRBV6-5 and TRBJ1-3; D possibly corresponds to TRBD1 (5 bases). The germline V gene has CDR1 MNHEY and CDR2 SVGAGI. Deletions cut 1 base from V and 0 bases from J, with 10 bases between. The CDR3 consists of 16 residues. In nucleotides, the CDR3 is TGTGCCAGCAGTTACTTTACAGGAACCTCTGGAAACACCATATATTTT. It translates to CASSYFTGTSGNTIYF.

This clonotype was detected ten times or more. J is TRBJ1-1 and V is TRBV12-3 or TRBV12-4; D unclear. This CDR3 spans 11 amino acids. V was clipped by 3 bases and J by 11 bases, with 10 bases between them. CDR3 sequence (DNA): TGTGCCAGCAGTTTCACGGGGTTGGCTTTCTTT. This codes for CASSFTGLAFF.

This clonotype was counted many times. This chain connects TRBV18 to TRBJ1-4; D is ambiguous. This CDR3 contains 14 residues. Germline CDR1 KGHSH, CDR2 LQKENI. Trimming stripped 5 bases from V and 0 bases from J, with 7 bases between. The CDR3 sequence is CASSERPTNEKLFF. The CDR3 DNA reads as TGTGCCAGCTCAGAGAGACCAACTAATGAAAAACTGTTTTTT.

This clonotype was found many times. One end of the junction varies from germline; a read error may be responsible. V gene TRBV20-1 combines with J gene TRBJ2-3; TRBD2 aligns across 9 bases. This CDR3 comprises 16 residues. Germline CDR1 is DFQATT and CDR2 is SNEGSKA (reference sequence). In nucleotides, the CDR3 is TGCTGTGCTAACCCCGTCCTAGCGGGGCCCACAGATACGCAGTATTTT. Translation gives CCANPVLAGPTDTQYF.